The clone carrying this TCR beta chain was recorded at least ten times. What it binds is not known. These data come from a study of human T cells and chemical hapten exposure. On the study more broadly: Across the whole study, which lasted roughly 24 weeks, patients were given diphenylcyclopropenone on the scalp once a week.

TCRdb independently ran MiXCR on the RACE reads; one entry per CDR3 protein. Of around 260,000 distinct CDR3 sequences listed, about 8.1% are singletons. Study results and caveats: It was expanded TCRs that formed significantly more large CDR3 similarity clusters than controls did.

The CDR3 runs 13 residues. Germline values: CDR1 KGHDR, CDR2 SFDVKD. V lost 5 bases and J lost 8; bases outside the gene matches: 5. As for time point: pre-sensitization, week 0. Indicated treatment: therapeutic diphenylcyclopropenone sensitization with weekly scalp DPC. The genes are TRBV24-1 and TRBJ2-1; 7 bases match TRBD1. The sample consisted of whole blood, taken in connection with sensitization to the hapten diphenylcyclopropenone (DPC). This TCR was sampled from a woman between 35 and 50 years old with alopecia areata. Some clones in this sample may be carry-over from other donors' samples. The DNA of the CDR3 is TGTGCCACCAGTGCATACCAGGGGGATGAGCAGTTCTTC. Protein: CATSAYQGDEQFF.